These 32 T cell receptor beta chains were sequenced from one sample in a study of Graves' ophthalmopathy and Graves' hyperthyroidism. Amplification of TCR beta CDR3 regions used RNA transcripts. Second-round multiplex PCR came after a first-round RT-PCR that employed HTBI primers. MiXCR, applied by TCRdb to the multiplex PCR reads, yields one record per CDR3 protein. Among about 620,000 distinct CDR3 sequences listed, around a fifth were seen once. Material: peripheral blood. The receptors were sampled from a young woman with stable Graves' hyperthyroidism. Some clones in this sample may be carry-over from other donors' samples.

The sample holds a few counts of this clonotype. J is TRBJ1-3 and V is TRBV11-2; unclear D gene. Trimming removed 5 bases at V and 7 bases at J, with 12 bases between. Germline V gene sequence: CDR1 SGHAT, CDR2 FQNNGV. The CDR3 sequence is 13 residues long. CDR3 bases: TGTGCCAGCAGCACCGCACCGGCGAACACCATATATTTT. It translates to CASSTAPANTIYF.

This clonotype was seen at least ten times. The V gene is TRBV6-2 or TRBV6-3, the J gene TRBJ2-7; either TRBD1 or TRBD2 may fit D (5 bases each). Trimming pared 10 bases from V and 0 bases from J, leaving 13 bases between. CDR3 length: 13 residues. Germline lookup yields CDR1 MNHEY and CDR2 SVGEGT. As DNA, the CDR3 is TGTGCCACCCGGGACGTGGACTCCTACGAGCAGTACTTC. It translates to CATRDVDSYEQYF.

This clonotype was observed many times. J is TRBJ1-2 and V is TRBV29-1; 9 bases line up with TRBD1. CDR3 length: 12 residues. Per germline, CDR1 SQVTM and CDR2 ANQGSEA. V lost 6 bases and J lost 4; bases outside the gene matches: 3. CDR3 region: CSVDRGGYGYTF. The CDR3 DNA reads TGCAGCGTGGACAGGGGAGGCTATGGCTACACCTTC.

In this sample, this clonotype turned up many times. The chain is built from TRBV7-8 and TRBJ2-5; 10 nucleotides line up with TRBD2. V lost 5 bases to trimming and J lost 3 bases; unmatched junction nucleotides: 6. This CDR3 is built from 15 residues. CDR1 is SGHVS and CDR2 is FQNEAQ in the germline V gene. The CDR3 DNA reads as TGTGCCAGCAGCCTTAGCGGGAGGAAAGAAGAGACCCAGTACTTC. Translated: CASSLSGRKEETQYF.

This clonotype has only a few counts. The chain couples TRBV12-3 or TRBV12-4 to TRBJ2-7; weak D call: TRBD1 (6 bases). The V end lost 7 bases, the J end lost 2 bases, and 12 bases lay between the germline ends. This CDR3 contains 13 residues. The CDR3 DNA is TGTGCCAGCACCCAGGACAGTGCCTACGAGCAGTACTTC. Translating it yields CASTQDSAYEQYF.

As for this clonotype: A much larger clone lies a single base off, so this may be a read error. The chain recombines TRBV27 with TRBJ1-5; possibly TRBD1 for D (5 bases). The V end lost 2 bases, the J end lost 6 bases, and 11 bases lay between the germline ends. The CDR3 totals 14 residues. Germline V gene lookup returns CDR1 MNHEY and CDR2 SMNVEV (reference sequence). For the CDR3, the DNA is TGTGCCAGCAGTTTACGGGCAGGGAGTCAGCCCCAGCATTTT. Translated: CASSLRAGSQPQHF.

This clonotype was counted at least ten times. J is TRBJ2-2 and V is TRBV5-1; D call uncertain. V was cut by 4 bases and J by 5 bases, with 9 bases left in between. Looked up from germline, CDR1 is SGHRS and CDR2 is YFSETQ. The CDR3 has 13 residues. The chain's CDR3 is CASSPEGTGELFF. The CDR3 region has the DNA TGCGCCAGCAGCCCGGAAGGAACCGGGGAGCTGTTTTTT.

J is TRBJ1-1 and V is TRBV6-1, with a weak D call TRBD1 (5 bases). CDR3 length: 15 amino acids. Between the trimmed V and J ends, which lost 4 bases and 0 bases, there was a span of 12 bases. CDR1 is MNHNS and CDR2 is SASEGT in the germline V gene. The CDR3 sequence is CASSATGLMNTEAFF. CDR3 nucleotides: TGTGCCAGCAGTGCGACGGGACTTATGAACACTGAAGCTTTCTTT.

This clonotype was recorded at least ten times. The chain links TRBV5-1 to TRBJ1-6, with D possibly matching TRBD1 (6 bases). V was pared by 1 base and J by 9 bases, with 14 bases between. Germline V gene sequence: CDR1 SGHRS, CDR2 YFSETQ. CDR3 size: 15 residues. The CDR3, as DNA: TGCGCCAGCAGCTTGACAGGGAGAGAGGGTTCACCCCTCCACTTT. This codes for CASSLTGREGSPLHF.

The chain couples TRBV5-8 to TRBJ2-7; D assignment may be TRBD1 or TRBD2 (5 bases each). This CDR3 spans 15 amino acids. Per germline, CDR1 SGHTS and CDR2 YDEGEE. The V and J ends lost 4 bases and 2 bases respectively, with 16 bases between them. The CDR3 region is CASSPLSGPAYEQYF. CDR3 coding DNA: TGTGCCAGCAGCCCGTTGTCGGGGCCAGCCTACGAGCAGTACTTC.

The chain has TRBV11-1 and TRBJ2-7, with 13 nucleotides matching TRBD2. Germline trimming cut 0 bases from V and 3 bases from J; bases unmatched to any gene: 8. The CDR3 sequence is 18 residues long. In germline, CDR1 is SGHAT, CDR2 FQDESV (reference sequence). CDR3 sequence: CASSLAGTSGTSGYEQYF. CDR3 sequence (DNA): TGTGCCAGCAGCTTAGCCGGGACTAGCGGGACGTCGGGCTACGAGCAGTACTTC.

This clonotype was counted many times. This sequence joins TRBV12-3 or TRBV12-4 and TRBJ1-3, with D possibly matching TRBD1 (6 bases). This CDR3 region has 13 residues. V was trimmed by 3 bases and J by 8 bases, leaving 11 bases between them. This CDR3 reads CASSLGGADTIYF. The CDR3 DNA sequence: TGTGCCAGCAGTTTGGGGGGCGCGGACACCATATATTTT.

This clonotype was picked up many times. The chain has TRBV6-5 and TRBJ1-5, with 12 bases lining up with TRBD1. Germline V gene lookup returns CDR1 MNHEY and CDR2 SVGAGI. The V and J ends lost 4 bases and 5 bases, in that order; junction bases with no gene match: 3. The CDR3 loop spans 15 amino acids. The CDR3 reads CASSWGQGAYQPQHF. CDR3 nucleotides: TGTGCCAGCAGTTGGGGACAGGGGGCTTATCAGCCCCAGCATTTT.

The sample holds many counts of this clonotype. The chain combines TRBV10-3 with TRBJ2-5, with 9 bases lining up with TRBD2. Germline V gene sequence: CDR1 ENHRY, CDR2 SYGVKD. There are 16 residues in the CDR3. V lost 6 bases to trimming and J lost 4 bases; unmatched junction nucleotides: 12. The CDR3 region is CAISTSGLAGRETQYF. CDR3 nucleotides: TGTGCCATCAGCACATCGGGACTAGCAGGTCGAGAGACCCAGTACTTC.

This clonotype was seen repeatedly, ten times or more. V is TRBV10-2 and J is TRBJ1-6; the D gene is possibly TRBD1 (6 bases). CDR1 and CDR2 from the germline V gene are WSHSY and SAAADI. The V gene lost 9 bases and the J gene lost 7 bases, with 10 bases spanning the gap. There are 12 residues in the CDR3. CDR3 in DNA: TGCGCCAGTAGGGACAACAATTCACCCCTCCACTTT. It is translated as CASRDNNSPLHF.

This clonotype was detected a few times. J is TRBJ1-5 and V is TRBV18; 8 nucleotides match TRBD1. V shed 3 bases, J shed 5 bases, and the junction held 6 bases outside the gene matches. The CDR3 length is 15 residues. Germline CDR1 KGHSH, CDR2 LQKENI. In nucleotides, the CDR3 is TGTGCCAGCTCACCCGCGGGACAGGCTTATCAGCCCCAGCATTTT. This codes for CASSPAGQAYQPQHF.

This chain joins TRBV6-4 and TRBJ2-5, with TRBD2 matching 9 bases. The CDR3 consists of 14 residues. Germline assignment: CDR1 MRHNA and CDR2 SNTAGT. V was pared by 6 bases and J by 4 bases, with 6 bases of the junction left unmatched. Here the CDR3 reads CASSHPSGAETQYF. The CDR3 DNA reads TGTGCCAGCAGCCATCCTAGCGGGGCAGAGACCCAGTACTTC.

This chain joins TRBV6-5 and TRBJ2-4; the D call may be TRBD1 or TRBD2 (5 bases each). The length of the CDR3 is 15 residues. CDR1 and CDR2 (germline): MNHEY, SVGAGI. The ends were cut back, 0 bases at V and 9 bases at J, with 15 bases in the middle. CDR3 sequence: CASSYSRDPSGIQYF. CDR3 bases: TGTGCCAGCAGTTACTCGAGGGACCCATCGGGCATTCAGTACTTC.

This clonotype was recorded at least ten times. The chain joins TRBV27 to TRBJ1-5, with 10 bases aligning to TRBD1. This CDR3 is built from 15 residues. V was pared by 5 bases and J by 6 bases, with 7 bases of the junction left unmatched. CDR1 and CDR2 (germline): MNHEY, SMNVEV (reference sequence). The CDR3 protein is CASSRRTGGTQPQHF. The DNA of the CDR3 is TGTGCCAGCAGTCGGCGGACAGGGGGGACTCAGCCCCAGCATTTT.

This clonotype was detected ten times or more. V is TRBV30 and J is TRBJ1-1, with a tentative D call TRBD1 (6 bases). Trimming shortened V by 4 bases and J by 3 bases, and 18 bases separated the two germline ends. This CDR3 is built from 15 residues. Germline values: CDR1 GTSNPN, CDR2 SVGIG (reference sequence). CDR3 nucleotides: TGTGCCTGGAAACCCGCCCCGGGACACCACACTGAAGCTTTCTTT. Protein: CAWKPAPGHHTEAFF.

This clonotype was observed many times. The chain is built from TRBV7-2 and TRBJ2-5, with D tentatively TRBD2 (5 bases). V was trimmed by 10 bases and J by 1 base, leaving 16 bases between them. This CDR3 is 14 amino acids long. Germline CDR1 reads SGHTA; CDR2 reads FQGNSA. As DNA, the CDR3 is TGTGCCAACACCTACGGGGTATTCCAAGAGACCCAGTACTTC. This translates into CANTYGVFQETQYF.

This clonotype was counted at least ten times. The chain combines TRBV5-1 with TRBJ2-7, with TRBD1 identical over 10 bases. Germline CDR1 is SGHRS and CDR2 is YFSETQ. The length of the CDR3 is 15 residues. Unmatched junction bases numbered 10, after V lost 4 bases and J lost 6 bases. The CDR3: CASSTGRQGASEQYF. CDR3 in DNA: TGCGCCAGCAGCACAGGAAGACAGGGGGCCTCCGAGCAGTACTTC. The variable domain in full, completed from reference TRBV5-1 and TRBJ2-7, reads KAGVTQTPRYLIKTRGQQVTLSCSPISGHRSVSWYQQTPGQGLQFLFEYFSETQRNKGNFPGRFSGRQFSNSRSEMNVSTLELGDSALYLCASSTGRQGASEQYFGPGTRLTVT.

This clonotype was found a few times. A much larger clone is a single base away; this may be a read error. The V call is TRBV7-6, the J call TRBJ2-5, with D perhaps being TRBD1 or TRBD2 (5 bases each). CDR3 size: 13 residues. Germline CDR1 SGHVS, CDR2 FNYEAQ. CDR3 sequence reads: CASSLVSEGTKYF. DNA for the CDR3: TGTGCCAGCAGCTTAGTGTCAGAAGGGACCAAGTACTTC.

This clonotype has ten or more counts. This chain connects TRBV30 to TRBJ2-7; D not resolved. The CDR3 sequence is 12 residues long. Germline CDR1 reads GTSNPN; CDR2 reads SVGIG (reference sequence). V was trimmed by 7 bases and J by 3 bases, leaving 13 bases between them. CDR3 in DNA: TGTGCCTCCAGTCACCTAGTCTACGAGCAGTACTTC. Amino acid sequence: CASSHLVYEQYF.

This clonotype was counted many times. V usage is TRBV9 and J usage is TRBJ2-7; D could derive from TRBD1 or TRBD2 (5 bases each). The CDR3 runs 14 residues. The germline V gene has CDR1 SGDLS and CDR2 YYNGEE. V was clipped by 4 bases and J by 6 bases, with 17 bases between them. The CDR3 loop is CASSTTGTFLEQYF. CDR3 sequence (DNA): TGTGCCAGCAGCACGACCGGGACCTTTCTCGAGCAGTACTTC.

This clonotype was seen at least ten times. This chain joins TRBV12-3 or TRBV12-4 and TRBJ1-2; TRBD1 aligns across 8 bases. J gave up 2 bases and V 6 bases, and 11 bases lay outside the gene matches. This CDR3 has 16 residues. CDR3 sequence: CASSHKTGVANYGYTF. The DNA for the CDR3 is TGTGCCAGCAGCCATAAGACAGGGGTTGCAAACTATGGCTACACCTTC.

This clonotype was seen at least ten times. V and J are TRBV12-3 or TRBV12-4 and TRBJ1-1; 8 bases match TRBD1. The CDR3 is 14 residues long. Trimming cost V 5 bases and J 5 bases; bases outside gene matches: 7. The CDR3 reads CASSLGQGVTEAFF. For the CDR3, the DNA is TGTGCCAGCAGTCTCGGACAGGGAGTAACTGAAGCTTTCTTT.

DNA for the CDR3: TGTGCCAGCAGTAGTCGAATGACCAGGGGGCTCTTATTTAGCGAGCAGTACTTC. The encoded protein is CASSSRMTRGLLFSEQYF. The chain recombines TRBV28 with TRBJ2-7; TRBD1 aligns across 8 bases. Germline V gene lookup returns CDR1 MDHEN and CDR2 SYDVKM. The CDR3 is 18 amino acids. The V gene end was trimmed by 5 bases and the J gene end by 6 bases; junction bases not matched to a gene: 21.

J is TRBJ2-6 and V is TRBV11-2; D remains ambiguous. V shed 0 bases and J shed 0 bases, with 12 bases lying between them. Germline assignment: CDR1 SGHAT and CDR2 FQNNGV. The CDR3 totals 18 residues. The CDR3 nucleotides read TGTGCCAGCAGCTTAGATCTGGGCAGGACCTCTGGGGCCAACGTCCTGACTTTC. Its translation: CASSLDLGRTSGANVLTF.

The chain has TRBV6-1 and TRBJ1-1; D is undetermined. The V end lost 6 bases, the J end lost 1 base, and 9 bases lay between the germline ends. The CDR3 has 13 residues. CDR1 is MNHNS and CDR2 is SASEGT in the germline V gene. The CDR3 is CASREDGNTEAFF. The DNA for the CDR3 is TGTGCCAGCAGGGAGGACGGGAACACTGAAGCTTTCTTT.

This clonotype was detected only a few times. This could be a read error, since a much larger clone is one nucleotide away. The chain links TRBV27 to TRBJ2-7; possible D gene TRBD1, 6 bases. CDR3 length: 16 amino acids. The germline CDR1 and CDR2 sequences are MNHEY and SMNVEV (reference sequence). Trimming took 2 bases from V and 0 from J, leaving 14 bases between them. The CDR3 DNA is TGTGCCAGCAGTTTAGGACCGGGACATGCCTCCTACGAGCAGTACTTC. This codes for CASSLGPGHASYEQYF.

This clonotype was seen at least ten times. CDR3 region: CASSLYGVIQGVYEQYF. As DNA, the CDR3 is TGTGCCAGCAGCTTATACGGCGTAATTCAGGGGGTCTACGAGCAGTACTTC. The rearrangement uses TRBV11-1 and TRBJ2-7; TRBD1 agrees at 7 bases. The V gene's germline CDR1 is SGHAT and CDR2 FQDESV (reference sequence). The trim removed 2 bases at V and 3 bases at J, leaving 13 bases unmatched. The CDR3 consists of 17 residues.